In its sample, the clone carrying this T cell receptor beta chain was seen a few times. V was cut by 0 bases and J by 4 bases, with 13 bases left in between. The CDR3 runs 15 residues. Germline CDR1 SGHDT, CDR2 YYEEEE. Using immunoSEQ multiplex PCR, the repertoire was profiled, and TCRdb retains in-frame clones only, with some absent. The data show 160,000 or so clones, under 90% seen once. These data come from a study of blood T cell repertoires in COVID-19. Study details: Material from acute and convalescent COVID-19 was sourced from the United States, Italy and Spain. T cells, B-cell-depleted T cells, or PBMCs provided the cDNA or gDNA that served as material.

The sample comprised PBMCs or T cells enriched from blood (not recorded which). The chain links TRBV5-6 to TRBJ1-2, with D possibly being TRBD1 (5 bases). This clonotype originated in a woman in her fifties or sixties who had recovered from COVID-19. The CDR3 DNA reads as TGTGCCAGCAGCTTGGGTAAGGCAGGGATCTATGGCTACACCTTC. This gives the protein CASSLGKAGIYGYTF.